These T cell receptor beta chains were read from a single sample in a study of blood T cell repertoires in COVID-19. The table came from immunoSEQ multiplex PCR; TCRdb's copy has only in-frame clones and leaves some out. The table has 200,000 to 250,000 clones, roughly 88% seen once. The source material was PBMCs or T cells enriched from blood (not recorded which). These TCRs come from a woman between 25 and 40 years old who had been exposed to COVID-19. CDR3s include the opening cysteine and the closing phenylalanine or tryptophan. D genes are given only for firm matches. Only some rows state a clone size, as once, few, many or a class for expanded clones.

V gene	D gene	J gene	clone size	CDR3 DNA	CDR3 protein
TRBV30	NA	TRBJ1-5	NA	TGTGCCTGGAGTAAAGGGGGTCATAGCAATCAGCCCCAGCATTTT	CAWSKGGHSNQPQHF
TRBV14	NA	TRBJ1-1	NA	TGTGCCAGCAGCCCCCACCCCAGCACACAGGGTGACACTGAAGCTTTCTTT	CASSPHPSTQGDTEAFF
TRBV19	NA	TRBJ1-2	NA	TGTGCCAGTAGTCAGACGGGGGGCTTCGAAGGCTACACCTTC	CASSQTGGFEGYTF
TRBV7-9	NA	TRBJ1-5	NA	TGTGCCAGCAGCTTAGGGGGGCAACTAGGTCAGCCCCAGCATTTT	CASSLGGQLGQPQHF
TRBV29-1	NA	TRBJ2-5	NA	TGCAGCGTTGAAGTAGGCAGGCCAGTGATGGCCCAGTACTTC	CSVEVGRPVMAQYF
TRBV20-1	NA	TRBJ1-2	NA	TGCAGTGCTCGACATCGATATGGCTACACCTTC	CSARHRYGYTF
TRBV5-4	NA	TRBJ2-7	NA	TGTGCCAGCAGCTACCGGGACTCCCAATACGAGCAGTACTTC	CASSYRDSQYEQYF
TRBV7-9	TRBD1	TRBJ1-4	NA	TGTGCCAGCAGCTTCGGGACAGGGAATGAAAAACTGTTTTTT	CASSFGTGNEKLFF
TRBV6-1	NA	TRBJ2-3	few	TGTGCCAGCAGTGACGCCGTATCCGGGACTGCGCAGTATTTT	CASSDAVSGTAQYF
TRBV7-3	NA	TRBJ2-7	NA	TGTGCCAGCAGCTTTAGACCTGGGCTCTACGAGCAGTACTTC	CASSFRPGLYEQYF
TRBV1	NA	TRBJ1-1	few	TGCACCAGCAGCCAAGTTGGCGGGGGGTGCGTTGAAGCTTTCTTT	CTSSQVGGGCVEAFF
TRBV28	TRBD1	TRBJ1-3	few	TGTGCCAGCACCTGGACAGGGGCCTCTGGAAACACCATATATTTT	CASTWTGASGNTIYF
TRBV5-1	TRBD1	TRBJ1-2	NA	TGCGCCAGCAGCTCGGACAGGACCCTGAAGACTAACTATGGCTACACCTTC	CASSSDRTLKTNYGYTF
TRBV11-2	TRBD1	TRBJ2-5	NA	TGTGCCAGCAGCTTGGTCAGGGGGCAAGAGACCCAGTACTTC	CASSLVRGQETQYF
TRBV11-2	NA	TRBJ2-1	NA	TGTGCCAGCAGCCCTCTCGGGACGGGACTCCCAGCTAAAAATGAGCAGTTCTTC	CASSPLGTGLPAKNEQFF
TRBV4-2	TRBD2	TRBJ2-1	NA	TGTGCCAGCAGCCAGGACCCGGGACTAGGGGTTGAGCAGTTCTTC	CASSQDPGLGVEQFF
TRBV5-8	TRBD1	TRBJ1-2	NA	TGTGCCAGCAGCCCCCACAGGGGGCCGGGCTATGGCTACACCTTC	CASSPHRGPGYGYTF
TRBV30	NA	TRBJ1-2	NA	TGTGCCCTCACTCGGTCAGGCGCCTATGGCTACACCTTC	CALTRSGAYGYTF
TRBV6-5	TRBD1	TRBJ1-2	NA	TGTGCCAGCAGTTACTCCCGGGACAGCACCTATGGCTACACCTTC	CASSYSRDSTYGYTF
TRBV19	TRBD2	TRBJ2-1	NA	TGTGCCAGTAGGCCCGGGACTAGTTTCGTGATTGAGCAGTTCTTC	CASRPGTSFVIEQFF
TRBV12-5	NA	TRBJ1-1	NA	TGTGCTAGTGGTTTAGAAACAGGGAGAGGAGCTTTCTTT	CASGLETGRGAFF
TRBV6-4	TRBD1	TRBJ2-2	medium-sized	TGTGCCAGCAGTGCAGGGGGCGACACCGGGGAGCTGTTTTTT	CASSAGGDTGELFF
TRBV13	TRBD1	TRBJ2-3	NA	TGTGCCAGCAGCTTAGTGGGGACAGGGGGTTCAGATACGCAGTATTTT	CASSLVGTGGSDTQYF
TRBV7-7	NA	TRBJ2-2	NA	TGTGCTGTGGAGGGCATCGTCACCGGGGAGCTGTTTTTT	CAVEGIVTGELFF
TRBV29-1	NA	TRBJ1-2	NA	TGCAGCGTCGCGACAGGCTTTTCCCCTAACTATGGCTACACCTTC	CSVATGFSPNYGYTF
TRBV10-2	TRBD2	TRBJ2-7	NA	TGCGCCAGCAGTGAGTTATCATGGGGTAGCGGGAGCTACGAGCAGTACTTC	CASSELSWGSGSYEQYF
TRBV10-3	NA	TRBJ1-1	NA	TGTGCCATCAGTGAGGAAGGGAGGAACACTGAAGCTTTCTTT	CAISEEGRNTEAFF
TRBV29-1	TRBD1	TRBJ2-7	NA	TGCAGCGTTGAATTTACAGGGGATAACACCTACGAGCAGTACTTC	CSVEFTGDNTYEQYF
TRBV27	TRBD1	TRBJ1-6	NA	TGTGCCAGCAGTCCATCCCCTTCCCAAAACACAGGGGGCAATTCACCCCTCCACTTT	CASSPSPSQNTGGNSPLHF
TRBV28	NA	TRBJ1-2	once	TGTGCCAGCAGTCAGAGGAGCTATGGCTACACCTTC	CASSQRSYGYTF
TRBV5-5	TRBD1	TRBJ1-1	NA	TGTGCCAGCAGCTTCCAGGGGGGTGAAGCTTTCTTT	CASSFQGGEAFF